This record concerns one TCR beta chain sequence. Its antigen remains unidentified. This specimen comes from a study of T cell repertoires in cytomegalovirus infection. At the level of the study: The authors relied on CMV epitopes, both recently identified HLA-C-restricted and well-studied HLA-B-restricted.

V trimming: 10 bases; J trimming: 6 bases; junction bases outside the gene matches: 18. The CDR3 spans 16 residues. The V gene's germline CDR1 is SGHVT and CDR2 SQSDAQ. TCRdb reprocessed the reads with MiXCR, giving one entry per CDR3 protein. The sample gives about 770,000 distinct CDR3 sequences, roughly 29% of which show up once; about 12% is in the top ten. Study-level findings and limits: What dominated the ex vivo response were HLA-C-restricted CMV-specific TCR beta clonotypes. CMV carriers having the relevant HLA were flagged by cumulative public TCR beta family frequency.

This TCR derives from a human donor in good health (CMV status not recorded). Some clones in this sample may be carry-over from other donors' samples. The chain employs TRBV7-4 and TRBJ2-3; TRBD2 aligns across 8 bases. Here the sequenced sample was cultured CD8+ T cells from PBMCs, taken from culture after CMV antigen stimulation. The CDR3 loop reads CAIFYTGLAGSDTQYF. The CDR3 DNA sequence: TGTGCCATCTTTTATACCGGGTTAGCGGGGTCGGATACGCAGTATTTT.